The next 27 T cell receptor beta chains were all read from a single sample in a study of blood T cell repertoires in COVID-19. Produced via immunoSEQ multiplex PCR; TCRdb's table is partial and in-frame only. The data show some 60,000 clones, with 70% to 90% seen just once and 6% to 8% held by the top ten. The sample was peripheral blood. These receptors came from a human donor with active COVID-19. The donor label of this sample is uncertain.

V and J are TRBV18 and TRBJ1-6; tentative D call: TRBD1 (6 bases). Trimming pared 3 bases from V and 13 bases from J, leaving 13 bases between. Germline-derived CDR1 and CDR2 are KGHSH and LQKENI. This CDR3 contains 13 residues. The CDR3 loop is CASSPLQGSPLHF. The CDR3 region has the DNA TGTGCCAGCTCACCGCTACAGGGAAGCCCCCTCCACTTT.

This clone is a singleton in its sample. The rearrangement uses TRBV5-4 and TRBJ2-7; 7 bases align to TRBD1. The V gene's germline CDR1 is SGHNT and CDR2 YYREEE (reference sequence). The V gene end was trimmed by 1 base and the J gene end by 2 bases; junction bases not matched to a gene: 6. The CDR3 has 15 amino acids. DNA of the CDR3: TGTGCCAGCAGCTTGCCGGGGACAGTAACCTACGAGCAGTACTTC. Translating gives CASSLPGTVTYEQYF. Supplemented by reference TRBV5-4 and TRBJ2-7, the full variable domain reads ETGVTQSPTHLIKTRGQQVTLRCSSQSGHNTVSWYQQALGQGPQFIFQYYREEENGRGNFPPRFSGLQFPNYSSELNVNALELDDSALYLCASSLPGTVTYEQYFGPGTRLTVT.

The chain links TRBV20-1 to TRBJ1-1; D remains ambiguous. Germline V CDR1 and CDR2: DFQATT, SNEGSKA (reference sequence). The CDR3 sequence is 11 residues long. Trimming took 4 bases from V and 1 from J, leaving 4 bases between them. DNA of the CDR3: TGCAGTGCTAACACGAACACTGAAGCTTTCTTT. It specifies CSANTNTEAFF.

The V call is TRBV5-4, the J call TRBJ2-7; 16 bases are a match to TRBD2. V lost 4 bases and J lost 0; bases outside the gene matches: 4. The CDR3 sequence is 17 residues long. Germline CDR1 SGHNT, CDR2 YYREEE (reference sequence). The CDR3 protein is CASSGGLAGGLSYEQYF. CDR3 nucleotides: TGTGCCAGCAGCGGGGGACTAGCGGGAGGGCTCTCCTACGAGCAGTACTTC.

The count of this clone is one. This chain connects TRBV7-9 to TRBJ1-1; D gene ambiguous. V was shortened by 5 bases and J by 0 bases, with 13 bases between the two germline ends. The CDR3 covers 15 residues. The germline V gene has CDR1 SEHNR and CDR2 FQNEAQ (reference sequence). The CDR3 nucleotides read TGTGCCAGCAGCCCCCGCCGGGATATGAACACTGAAGCTTTCTTT. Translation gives CASSPRRDMNTEAFF.

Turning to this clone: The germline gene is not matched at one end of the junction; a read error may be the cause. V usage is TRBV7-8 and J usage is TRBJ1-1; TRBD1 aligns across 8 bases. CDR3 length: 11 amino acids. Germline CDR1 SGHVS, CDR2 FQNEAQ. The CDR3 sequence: CASRRGTGLTF. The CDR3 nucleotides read TGTGCCAGCAGACGAGGGACAGGCTTGACCTTT.

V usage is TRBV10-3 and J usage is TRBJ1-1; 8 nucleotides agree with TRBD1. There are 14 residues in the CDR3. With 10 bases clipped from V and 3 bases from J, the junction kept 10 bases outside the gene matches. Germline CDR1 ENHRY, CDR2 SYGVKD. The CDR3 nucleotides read TGTGCCACCACACGACAGGGGAAAGACACTGAAGCTTTCTTT. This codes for CATTRQGKDTEAFF.

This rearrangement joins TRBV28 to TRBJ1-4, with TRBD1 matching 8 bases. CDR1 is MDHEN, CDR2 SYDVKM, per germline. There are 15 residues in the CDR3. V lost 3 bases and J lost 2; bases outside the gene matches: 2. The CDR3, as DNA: TGTGCCAGCAGTTTTCGACAGGGGACTAATGAAAAACTGTTTTTT. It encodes CASSFRQGTNEKLFF.

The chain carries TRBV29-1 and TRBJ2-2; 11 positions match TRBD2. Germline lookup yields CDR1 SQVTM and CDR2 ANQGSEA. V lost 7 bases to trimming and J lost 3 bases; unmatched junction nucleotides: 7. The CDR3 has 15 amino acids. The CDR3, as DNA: TGCAGCGCTACCGGGACTAGCGGCTACACCGGGGAGCTGTTTTTT. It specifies CSATGTSGYTGELFF.

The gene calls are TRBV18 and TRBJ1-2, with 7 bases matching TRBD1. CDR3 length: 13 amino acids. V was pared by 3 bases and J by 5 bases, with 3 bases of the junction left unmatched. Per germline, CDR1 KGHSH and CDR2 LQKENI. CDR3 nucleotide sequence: TGTGCCAGCTCACCGCAGGGGGGATATGGCTACACCTTC. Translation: CASSPQGGYGYTF.

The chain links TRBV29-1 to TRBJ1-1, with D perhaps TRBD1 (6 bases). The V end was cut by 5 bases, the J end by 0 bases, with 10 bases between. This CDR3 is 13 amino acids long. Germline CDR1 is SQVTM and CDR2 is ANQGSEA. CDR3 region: CSVRTGLNTEAFF. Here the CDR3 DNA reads TGCAGCGTTCGAACAGGGTTGAACACTGAAGCTTTCTTT. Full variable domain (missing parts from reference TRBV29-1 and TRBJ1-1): SAVISQKPSRDICQRGTSLTIQCQVDSQVTMMFWYRQQPGQSLTLIATANQGSEATYESGFVIDKFPISRPNLTFSTLTVSNMSPEDSSIYLCSVRTGLNTEAFFGQGTRLTVV.

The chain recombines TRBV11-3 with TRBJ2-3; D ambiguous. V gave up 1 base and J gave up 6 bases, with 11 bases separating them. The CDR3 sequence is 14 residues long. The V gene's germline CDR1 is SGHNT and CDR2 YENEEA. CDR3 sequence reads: CASSLGGSADTQYF. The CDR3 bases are TGTGCCAGCAGCTTAGGCGGTTCGGCGGATACGCAGTATTTT.

DNA of the CDR3: TGTGCCAGCAGCTCTCTAGCGGGGCGGGAGTTCTTC. Protein: CASSSLAGREFF. The chain recombines TRBV7-2 with TRBJ2-1; TRBD2 matches 9 bases. This CDR3 contains 12 residues. Germline V lookup: CDR1 SGHTA, CDR2 FQGNSA. V shed 4 bases, J shed 14 bases, and the junction held 6 bases outside the gene matches. The variable domain in full, completed from reference TRBV7-2 and TRBJ2-1, reads GAGVSQSPSNKVTEKGKDVELRCDPISGHTALYWYRQSLGQGLEFLIYFQGNSAPDKSGLPSDRFSAERTGGSVSTLTIQRTQQEDSAVYLCASSSLAGREFFGPGTRLTVL.

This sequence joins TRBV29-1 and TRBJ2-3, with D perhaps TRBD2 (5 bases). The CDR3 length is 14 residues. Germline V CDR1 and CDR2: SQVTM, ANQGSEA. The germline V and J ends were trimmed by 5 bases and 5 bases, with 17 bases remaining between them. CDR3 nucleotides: TGCAGCGTTTTTGTTTGGGATGAGGGAGATACGCAGTATTTT. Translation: CSVFVWDEGDTQYF.

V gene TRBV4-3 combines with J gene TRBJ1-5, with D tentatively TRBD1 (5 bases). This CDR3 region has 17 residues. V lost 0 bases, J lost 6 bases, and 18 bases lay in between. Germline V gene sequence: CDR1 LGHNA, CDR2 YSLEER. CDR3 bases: TGCGCCAGCAGCCAAGATTACCCCCGCGGGGGGGGTCAGCCCCAGCATTTT. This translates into CASSQDYPRGGGQPQHF.

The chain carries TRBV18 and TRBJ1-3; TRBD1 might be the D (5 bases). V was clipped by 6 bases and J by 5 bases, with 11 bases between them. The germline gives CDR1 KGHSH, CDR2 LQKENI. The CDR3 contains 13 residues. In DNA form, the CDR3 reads TGTGCCAGCTCTGTGACAGAGCGAAACACCATATATTTT. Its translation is CASSVTERNTIYF.

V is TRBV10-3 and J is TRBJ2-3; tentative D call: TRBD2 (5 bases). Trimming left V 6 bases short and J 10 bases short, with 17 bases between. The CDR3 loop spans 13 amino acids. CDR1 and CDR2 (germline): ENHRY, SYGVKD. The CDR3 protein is CAIRPSAEGSQYF. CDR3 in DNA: TGTGCCATCAGACCCTCTGCAGAGGGATCGCAGTATTTT.

CDR3 in amino acids: CASSLSRDTGGYTF. DNA for the CDR3: TGTGCCAGCAGTTTATCTCGGGACACCGGAGGCTACACCTTC. The V call is TRBV27, the J call TRBJ1-2; the D gene is possibly TRBD1 (6 bases). This CDR3 has 14 amino acids. Trimming removed 0 bases from V and 8 bases from J, with 13 bases in between. Germline-derived CDR1 and CDR2 are MNHEY and SMNVEV (reference sequence).

The CDR3 DNA reads as TGTGCCAGCAGTGGAGGGGGCGGGCAGCCCCAGCATTTT. Amino acid sequence: CASSGGGGQPQHF. J is TRBJ1-5 and V is TRBV12-3 or TRBV12-4; 7 bases fit TRBD1. Trimming at V came to 5 bases and at J to 7 bases, leaving 5 bases not matched to a gene. This CDR3 is built from 13 residues.

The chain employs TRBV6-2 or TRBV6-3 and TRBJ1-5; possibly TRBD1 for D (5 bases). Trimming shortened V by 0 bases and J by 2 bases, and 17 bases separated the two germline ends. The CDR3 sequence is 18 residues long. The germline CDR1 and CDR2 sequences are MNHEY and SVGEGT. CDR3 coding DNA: TGTGCCAGCAGTTACTCGATATTCGGTATAGGGGGCAATCAGCCCCAGCATTTT. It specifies CASSYSIFGIGGNQPQHF.

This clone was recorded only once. The DNA for the CDR3 is TGTGCCAGCAGCCCCGAGGCCCTAAGAGAATTAAACACCGGGGAGCTGTTTTTT. It yields the protein CASSPEALRELNTGELFF. V is TRBV7-3 and J is TRBJ2-2; D is uncertain. Germline CDR1 reads SGHTA; CDR2 reads FQGTGA. The CDR3 is made up of 18 amino acids. Trimming left V 5 bases short and J 2 bases short, with 21 bases between.

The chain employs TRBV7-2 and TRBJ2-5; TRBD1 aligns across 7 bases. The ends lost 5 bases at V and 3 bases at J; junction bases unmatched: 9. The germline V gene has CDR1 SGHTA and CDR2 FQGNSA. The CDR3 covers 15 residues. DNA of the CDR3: TGTGCCAGCAGCCCCGAGGGGACAGCGAAAGAGACCCAGTACTTC. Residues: CASSPEGTAKETQYF. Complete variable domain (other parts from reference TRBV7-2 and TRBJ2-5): GAGVSQSPSNKVTEKGKDVELRCDPISGHTALYWYRQSLGQGLEFLIYFQGNSAPDKSGLPSDRFSAERTGGSVSTLTIQRTQQEDSAVYLCASSPEGTAKETQYFGPGTRLLVL.

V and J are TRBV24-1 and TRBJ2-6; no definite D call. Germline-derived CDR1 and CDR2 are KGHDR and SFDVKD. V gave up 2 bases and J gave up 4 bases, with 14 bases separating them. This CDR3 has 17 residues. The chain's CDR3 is CATSDSLSPSGANVLTF. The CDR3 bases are TGTGCCACCAGTGATTCCCTGTCGCCAAGCGGGGCCAACGTCCTGACTTTC.

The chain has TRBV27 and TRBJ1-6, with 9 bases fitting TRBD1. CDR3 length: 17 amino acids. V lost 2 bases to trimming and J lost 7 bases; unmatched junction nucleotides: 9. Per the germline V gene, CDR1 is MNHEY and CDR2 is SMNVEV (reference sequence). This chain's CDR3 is CASSLRRGQGRNSPLHF. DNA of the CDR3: TGTGCCAGCAGTTTACGCCGCGGACAGGGGCGAAATTCACCCCTCCACTTT.

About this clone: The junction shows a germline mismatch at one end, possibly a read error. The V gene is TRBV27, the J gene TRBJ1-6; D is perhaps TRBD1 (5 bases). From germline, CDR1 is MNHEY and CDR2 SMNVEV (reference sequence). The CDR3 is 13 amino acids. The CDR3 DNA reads TGTGCCAGAAGGGACTCCCATAATTCACCCCTCCACTTT. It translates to CARRDSHNSPLHF.

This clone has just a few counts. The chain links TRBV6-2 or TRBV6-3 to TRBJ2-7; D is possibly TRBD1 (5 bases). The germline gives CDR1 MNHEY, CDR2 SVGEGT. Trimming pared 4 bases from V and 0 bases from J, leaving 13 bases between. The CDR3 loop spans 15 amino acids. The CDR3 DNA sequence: TGTGCCAGCAGTTCGCCGGACAATTTCTCCTACGAGCAGTACTTC. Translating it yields CASSSPDNFSYEQYF.

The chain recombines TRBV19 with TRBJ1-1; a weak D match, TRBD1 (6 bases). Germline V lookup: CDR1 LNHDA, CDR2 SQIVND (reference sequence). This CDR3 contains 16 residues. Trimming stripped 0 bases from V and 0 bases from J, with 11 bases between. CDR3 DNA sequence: TGTGCCAGTAGTATAGATCCAGGGACAATGAACACTGAAGCTTTCTTT. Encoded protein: CASSIDPGTMNTEAFF.